Listed here are 18 T cell receptor beta chains from one sample, sequenced in a study of CD8 T cells in ankylosing spondylitis. TCRdb passed the 5' RACE reads through MiXCR, listing each CDR3 protein once. The profile covers about 170,000 distinct CDR3 sequences, with about 18% appearing a single time and roughly 7.7% taken by the ten largest. Source material: blood, either unsorted or a sorted T cell fraction (not recorded which). These receptors were taken from a male donor with ankylosing spondylitis or in good health (not recorded which).

The sample holds many counts of this clonotype. The V call is TRBV29-1, the J call TRBJ1-2, with unresolved D. Germline assignment: CDR1 SQVTM and CDR2 ANQGSEA. Deletions cut 3 bases from V and 7 bases from J, with 6 bases between. The CDR3 sequence is 10 residues long. This CDR3 reads CSVDSVGYTF. DNA for the CDR3: TGCAGCGTTGACTCGGTTGGCTACACCTTC.

Comment on this clonotype: Germline and junction disagree at one end, which may indicate a read error. The chain carries TRBV5-1 and TRBJ2-4; 8 bases match TRBD2. Germline assignment: CDR1 SGHRS and CDR2 YFSETQ. This CDR3 is 18 amino acids long. As DNA, the CDR3 is TGCGCCAGCAGCCCTACGCCGCAGCGGGAGAACGCCAAAAGCATTCAGTACTTC. This translates into CASSPTPQRENAKSIQYF.

This clonotype was seen more than once but under ten times. The chain has TRBV28 and TRBJ2-7; either TRBD1 or TRBD2 may fit D (6 bases each). The length of the CDR3 is 13 residues. The germline V gene has CDR1 MDHEN and CDR2 SYDVKM. The ends were cut back, 6 bases at V and 3 bases at J, with 12 bases in the middle. In nucleotides, the CDR3 is TGTGCCAGCAGAGGGGGGCTCCTCTACGAGCAGTACTTC. This gives the protein CASRGGLLYEQYF.

This chain connects TRBV7-9 to TRBJ1-2; no definite D call. CDR3 length: 13 residues. V shed 0 bases and J shed 6 bases, with 8 bases lying between them. Germline V lookup: CDR1 SEHNR, CDR2 FQNEAQ (reference sequence). The CDR3 DNA is TGTGCCAGCAGCTTAGCGGCCTGGGATGGCTACACCTTC. Encoded protein: CASSLAAWDGYTF.

The chain has TRBV12-3 or TRBV12-4 and TRBJ2-7; D may be TRBD1 or TRBD2 (5 bases each). This CDR3 spans 14 amino acids. V lost 6 bases to trimming and J lost 5 bases, with 17 bases between them. The CDR3, as DNA: TGTGCCAGCAGCGTGGGACGGCGCGGACACGAGCAGTACTTC. Its translation: CASSVGRRGHEQYF.

This clonotype was seen at least ten times. The chain combines TRBV12-3 or TRBV12-4 with TRBJ2-1, with D tentatively TRBD2 (6 bases). The V gene lost 3 bases and the J gene lost 5 bases, with 11 bases spanning the gap. The CDR3 totals 14 residues. CDR3 sequence: CASSFGWGDNEQFF. CDR3 nucleotides: TGTGCCAGCAGTTTCGGATGGGGGGACAATGAGCAGTTCTTC.

This sequence joins TRBV27 and TRBJ2-5; 11 nucleotides align to TRBD2. Germline CDR1 MNHEY, CDR2 SMNVEV (reference sequence). Trimming cost V 2 bases and J 5 bases; bases outside gene matches: 4. The CDR3 is 15 amino acids. CDR3 nucleotides: TGTGCCAGCAGTTTAACTAGCGGGAGCTTTGAGACCCAGTACTTC. This translates into CASSLTSGSFETQYF.

This clonotype was counted ten times or more. The chain links TRBV7-3 to TRBJ2-3; 9 bases agree with TRBD1. The V gene end was trimmed by 4 bases and the J gene end by 8 bases; junction bases not matched to a gene: 7. Germline V lookup: CDR1 SGHTA, CDR2 FQGTGA. The CDR3 consists of 14 residues. CDR3 nucleotide sequence: TGTGCCAGCAGCTACGGACAGGGGCAGGTTACGCAGTATTTT. Its protein product is CASSYGQGQVTQYF.

This clonotype was seen more than once but under ten times. The rearrangement links TRBV29-1 to TRBJ1-3; the D is unclear. Germline loops: CDR1 SQVTM, CDR2 ANQGSEA. CDR3 length: 13 residues. Trimming removed 4 bases from V and 3 bases from J, with 10 bases in between. The CDR3 spells CSVAWTNGNTIYF. The CDR3 DNA sequence: TGCAGCGTTGCCTGGACTAATGGAAACACCATATATTTT.

This clonotype appeared many times. The chain joins TRBV10-3 to TRBJ2-1; 7 bases map to TRBD2. Germline loops: CDR1 ENHRY, CDR2 SYGVKD. Trimming removed 3 bases from V and 8 bases from J; junction bases left unmatched: 10. The CDR3 contains 15 residues. The CDR3 spells CAISDPGRGGDEQFF. For the CDR3, the DNA is TGTGCCATCAGTGACCCGGGGAGGGGAGGCGATGAGCAGTTCTTC.

About this clonotype itself: A much larger clone differs from this one at a single base, so this may be a read error. V and J are TRBV6-1 and TRBJ1-5; no firm D call. Germline V gene lookup returns CDR1 MNHNS and CDR2 SASEGT. The CDR3 has 13 amino acids. V lost 4 bases to trimming and J lost 5 bases, with 9 bases between them. CDR3 loop: CASSVNGDQPQHF. The CDR3 DNA follows: TGTGCCAGCAGTGTAAACGGGGATCAGCCCCAGCATTTT.

This clonotype has a handful of counts. The chain has TRBV29-1 and TRBJ1-5; D is perhaps TRBD1 (6 bases). This CDR3 region has 14 residues. With 6 bases removed from V and 7 bases from J, the gap between germline ends came to 19 bases. Germline CDR1 reads SQVTM; CDR2 reads ANQGSEA. CDR3 region: CSVGGGRGGQPQHF. The CDR3 coding sequence is TGCAGCGTCGGGGGGGGCAGGGGCGGGCAGCCCCAGCATTTT. Full variable domain (outside the CDR3, taken from reference TRBV29-1 and TRBJ1-5): SAVISQKPSRDICQRGTSLTIQCQVDSQVTMMFWYRQQPGQSLTLIATANQGSEATYESGFVIDKFPISRPNLTFSTLTVSNMSPEDSSIYLCSVGGGRGGQPQHFGDGTRLSIL.

This clonotype was detected a few times. This CDR3 reads CASSLAAGGETGELFF. The CDR3 DNA reads as TGTGCCAGCAGTTTAGCGGCAGGGGGCGAGACCGGGGAGCTGTTTTTT. The chain carries TRBV12-3 or TRBV12-4 and TRBJ2-2, with 8 bases that match TRBD1. With V trimmed by 0 bases and J by 5 bases, 5 bases remained unmatched. The CDR3 has 16 residues.

This clonotype has at least ten counts. V is TRBV29-1 and J is TRBJ1-4; 7 bases fit TRBD1. Germline V gives CDR1 SQVTM, CDR2 ANQGSEA. V trimming: 7 bases; J trimming: 0 bases; junction bases outside the gene matches: 11. CDR3 length: 16 amino acids. DNA for the CDR3: TGCAGCGCGCGGGACAGATACTTCACAACTAATGAAAAACTGTTTTTT. Translating it yields CSARDRYFTTNEKLFF.

The sample holds many counts of this clonotype. The chain joins TRBV5-1 to TRBJ2-7; D ambiguous. The V and J ends lost 0 bases and 2 bases respectively, with 9 bases between them. Germline V gene lookup returns CDR1 SGHRS and CDR2 YFSETQ. The CDR3 has 14 residues. The CDR3 is CASSLGGGPYEQYF. The CDR3 DNA reads as TGCGCCAGCAGCTTGGGAGGCGGACCCTACGAGCAGTACTTC.

This clonotype has more than one count but fewer than ten. Here the CDR3 reads CASSPQAGGYYNEQFF. The CDR3 coding sequence is TGTGCCAGCAGCCCCCAAGCGGGAGGCTACTACAATGAGCAGTTCTTC. V gene TRBV9 combines with J gene TRBJ2-1; TRBD2 matches 9 bases. The CDR3 has 16 amino acids. With V trimmed by 4 bases and J by 3 bases, 8 bases remained unmatched. Per germline, CDR1 SGDLS and CDR2 YYNGEE.

V gene TRBV20-1 combines with J gene TRBJ1-1, with TRBD1 identical over 8 bases. The junction had 6 bases not matched to a gene; V was cut back by 0 bases and J by 6 bases. Germline-derived CDR1 and CDR2 are DFQATT and SNEGSKA (reference sequence). The CDR3 contains 14 residues. The CDR3 sequence is CSAREARGLAEAFF. CDR3 coding DNA: TGCAGTGCTAGAGAGGCCAGGGGGCTTGCTGAAGCTTTCTTT.

The genes are TRBV20-1 and TRBJ1-5; 8 nucleotides agree with TRBD1. The length of the CDR3 is 17 residues. The germline V gene has CDR1 DFQATT and CDR2 SNEGSKA (reference sequence). Germline trimming cut 8 bases from V and 2 bases from J; bases unmatched to any gene: 17. The CDR3 is CSTSRTGSRVGNQPQHF. The DNA of the CDR3 is TGCAGTACGTCCCGGACAGGGTCTCGCGTCGGCAATCAGCCCCAGCATTTT.